The 13 T cell receptor beta chains below were found in one sample sequenced in a study of blood T cell repertoires in COVID-19. This table comes from immunoSEQ multiplex PCR, and its TCRdb copy is limited to in-frame clones, with some not included. The data show around 100,000 clones, just under 95% seen once. The sample consisted of peripheral blood. The source is a man between 65 and 80 years old with acute or convalescent COVID-19.

The V gene is TRBV19, the J gene TRBJ1-5; TRBD1 agrees at 8 bases. The CDR3 loop spans 14 amino acids. Per the germline V gene, CDR1 is LNHDA and CDR2 is SQIVND (reference sequence). The junction had 7 bases not matched to a gene; V was cut back by 10 bases and J by 2 bases. The CDR3 loop reads CATAPTGGNQPQHF. CDR3 sequence (DNA): TGTGCCACCGCTCCGACAGGGGGCAATCAGCCCCAGCATTTT.

This clone was observed a single time. The rearrangement joins TRBV28 to TRBJ1-2; a possible D gene is TRBD1 (5 bases). V lost 4 bases and J 3 bases, leaving 9 bases between the germline ends. CDR1 and CDR2 (germline): MDHEN, SYDVKM. The CDR3 runs 13 residues. CDR3 amino acids: CASSWGGDYGYTF. In DNA form, the CDR3 reads TGTGCCAGCAGTTGGGGGGGTGACTATGGCTACACCTTC.

This clone has a single count. V and J are TRBV5-1 and TRBJ2-3, with a weak D call TRBD1 (5 bases). Germline lookup yields CDR1 SGHRS and CDR2 YFSETQ. The CDR3 sequence is 14 residues long. V was trimmed by 5 bases and J by 8 bases, leaving 18 bases between them. The CDR3, as DNA: TGCGCCAGCAGTACGACAGAAGGGGCTATTACGCAGTATTTT. This encodes CASSTTEGAITQYF.

The chain recombines TRBV5-1 with TRBJ2-7; D is ambiguous. V gave up 3 bases and J gave up 1 base, with 14 bases separating them. This CDR3 is 15 amino acids long. Germline V gene lookup returns CDR1 SGHRS and CDR2 YFSETQ. The CDR3 DNA reads as TGCGCCAGCAGCTGGTCACCAGACAAGTCCTACGAGCAGTACTTC. The encoded protein is CASSWSPDKSYEQYF.

This chain connects TRBV2 to TRBJ2-1; 7 positions match TRBD2. This CDR3 has 17 amino acids. The germline CDR1 and CDR2 sequences are SNHLY and FYNNEI. The V segment lost 3 bases and the J segment 4 bases; nucleotides outside the gene matches: 12. CDR3 sequence reads: CASSDPSGGEGYNEQFF. CDR3 bases: TGTGCCAGCAGTGACCCCTCCGGCGGGGAGGGGTACAATGAGCAGTTCTTC.

This chain links TRBV24-1 with TRBJ1-2, with D tentatively TRBD1 (6 bases). V lost 4 bases to trimming and J lost 0 bases, with 8 bases between them. From germline, CDR1 is KGHDR and CDR2 SFDVKD. The CDR3 has 14 residues. Here the CDR3 DNA reads TGTGCCACCAGTGACAGGGGATCTAACTATGGCTACACCTTC. This codes for CATSDRGSNYGYTF.

The CDR3 region is CASSEPRSDPSTDTQYF. The CDR3, as DNA: TGTGCCAGCAGCGAGCCCAGGTCCGACCCAAGCACAGATACGCAGTATTTT. The chain recombines TRBV2 with TRBJ2-3; no clear D. The CDR3 has 17 amino acids. Germline V gene sequence: CDR1 SNHLY, CDR2 FYNNEI. Trimming left V 6 bases short and J 0 bases short, with 19 bases between. Based on the CDR3 plus reference TRBV2 and TRBJ2-3, the full variable domain is EPEVTQTPSHQVTQMGQEVILRCVPISNHLYFYWYRQILGQKVEFLVSFYNNEISEKSEIFDDQFSVERPDGSNFTLKIRSTKLEDSAMYFCASSEPRSDPSTDTQYFGPGTRLTVL.

This chain connects TRBV3-1 (or the pseudogene TRBV3-2) to TRBJ2-3, with 9 nucleotides matching TRBD2. Germline CDR1 is LGHDT and CDR2 is YNNKEL (reference sequence). V lost 4 bases to trimming and J lost 6 bases; unmatched junction nucleotides: 14. The length of the CDR3 is 17 residues. CDR3 coding DNA: TGTGCCAGCAGCCTCGGACCTAGCGGGGTTTCCAGGGATACGCAGTATTTT. Its protein product is CASSLGPSGVSRDTQYF.

CDR3 residues: CASSPSGLAVYNEQFF. Here the CDR3 DNA reads TGTGCCAGCAGCCCCTCTGGACTAGCGGTCTACAATGAGCAGTTCTTC. The chain combines TRBV7-2 with TRBJ2-1; 10 bases align to TRBD2. The junction had 7 bases not matched to a gene; V was cut back by 5 bases and J by 3 bases. Per the germline V gene, CDR1 is SGHTA and CDR2 is FQGNSA. This CDR3 is built from 16 residues.

This clone is a singleton in its sample. The chain recombines TRBV28 with TRBJ2-3; D possibly corresponds to TRBD1 (7 bases). In germline, CDR1 is MDHEN, CDR2 SYDVKM. This CDR3 contains 13 residues. In DNA, the CDR3 is TGTGCAGCAGGGGGGAGATTTCCAGATACGCAGTATTTT. Protein product: CAAGGRFPDTQYF.

This chain links TRBV4-2 with TRBJ1-5; TRBD1 is a possible D gene (6 bases). Germline V lookup: CDR1 LGHNA, CDR2 YNFKEQ. V gave up 0 bases and J gave up 5 bases, with 11 bases separating them. There are 15 residues in the CDR3. CDR3 DNA: TGTGCCAGCAGCCAAGAGGGGGGGCCGGATCAGCCCCAGCATTTT. Amino acid sequence: CASSQEGGPDQPQHF.

The chain joins TRBV7-3 to TRBJ2-3, with TRBD2 matching 11 bases. Germline V gives CDR1 SGHTA, CDR2 FQGTGA. With 8 bases clipped from V and 3 bases from J, the junction kept 4 bases outside the gene matches. This CDR3 is built from 14 residues. The CDR3 DNA reads as TGTGCCAGCGGAACTAGCGGGAGTACAGATACGCAGTATTTT. Translation gives CASGTSGSTDTQYF. The entire variable domain, with the rest obtained from reference TRBV7-3 and TRBJ2-3, is as follows: GAGVSQTPSNKVTEKGKYVELRCDPISGHTALYWYRQSLGQGPEFLIYFQGTGAADDSGLPNDRFFAVRPEGSVSTLKIQRTERGDSAVYLCASGTSGSTDTQYFGPGTRLTVL.

This chain connects TRBV15 to TRBJ1-6; D is uncertain. Deletions cut 1 base from V and 7 bases from J, with 14 bases between. The CDR3 covers 16 residues. Looked up from germline, CDR1 is LNHNV and CDR2 is YYDKDF (reference sequence). This CDR3 is CATSRVGRVPNSPLHF. Written as DNA, the CDR3 is TGTGCCACCAGCAGAGTAGGGAGGGTCCCGAATTCACCCCTCCACTTT.